This TCR beta chain was documented in a study of CD8+CD57+ T cells in acquired aplastic anemia. Germline CDR1 KGHDR, CDR2 SFDVKD. Trimming took 8 bases from V and 17 from J; bases not matched to a gene: 5. The CDR3 runs to 10 residues. Genomic DNA served as template for TCR beta VDJ and CDR3 profiling. TCRdb re-called the reads through MiXCR, storing one row per CDR3 protein. The table lists 120,000 or so distinct CDR3 sequences, approximately 50% of them singletons. Patients included in sequencing had previously demonstrated CD8+CD57+ cell expansion by flow cytometry. Acquired aplastic anemia of severe grade affected all patients. This clonotype was detected only a few times.

The source is a human donor with aplastic anemia. The sequencing input was sorted CD4+, CD8+, or CD8+CD57+ T cells (not recorded which) from PBMCs. This chain joins TRBV24-1 and TRBJ1-6, with TRBD1 identical over 7 bases. Here the CDR3 reads CATKIDRVHF. In nucleotides, the CDR3 is TGTGCCACCAAGATTGACAGGGTCCACTTT.